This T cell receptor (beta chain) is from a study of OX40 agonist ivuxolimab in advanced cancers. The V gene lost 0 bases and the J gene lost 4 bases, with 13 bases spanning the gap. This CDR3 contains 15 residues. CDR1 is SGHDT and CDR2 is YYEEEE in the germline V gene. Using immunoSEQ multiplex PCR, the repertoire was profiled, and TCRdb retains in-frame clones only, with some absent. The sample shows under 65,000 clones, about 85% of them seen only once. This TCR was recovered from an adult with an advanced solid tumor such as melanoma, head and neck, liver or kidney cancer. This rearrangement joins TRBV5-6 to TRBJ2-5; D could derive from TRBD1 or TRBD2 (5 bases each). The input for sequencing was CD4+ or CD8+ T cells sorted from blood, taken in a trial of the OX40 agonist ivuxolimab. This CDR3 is CASSLGRARGETQYF. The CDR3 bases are TGTGCCAGCAGCTTGGGGCGGGCTAGGGGAGAGACCCAGTACTTC.